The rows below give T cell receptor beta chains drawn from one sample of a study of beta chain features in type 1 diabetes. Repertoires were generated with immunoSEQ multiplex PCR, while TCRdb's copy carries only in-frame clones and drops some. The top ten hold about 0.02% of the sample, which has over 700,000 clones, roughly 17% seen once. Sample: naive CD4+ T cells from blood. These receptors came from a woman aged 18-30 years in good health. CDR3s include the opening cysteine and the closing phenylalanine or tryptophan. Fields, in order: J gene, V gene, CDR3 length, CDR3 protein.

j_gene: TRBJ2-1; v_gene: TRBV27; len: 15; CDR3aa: CASSRSGTVDNEQFF
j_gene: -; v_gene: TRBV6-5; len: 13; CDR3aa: CASSYSQGYEQYF
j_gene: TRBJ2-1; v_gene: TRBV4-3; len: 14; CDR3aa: CASSLGTGYNEQFF
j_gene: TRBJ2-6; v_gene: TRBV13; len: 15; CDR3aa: CASSFRGYGANVLTF
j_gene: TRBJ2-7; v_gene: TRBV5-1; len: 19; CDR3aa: CASSSTGRLAGGRFYEQYF
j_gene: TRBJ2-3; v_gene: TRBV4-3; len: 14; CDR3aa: CASSQGNGADTQYF
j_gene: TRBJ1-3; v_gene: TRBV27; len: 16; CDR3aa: CASSLSGQGPGNTIYF
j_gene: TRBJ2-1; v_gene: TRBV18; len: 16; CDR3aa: CASRHVAGDGVNEQFF
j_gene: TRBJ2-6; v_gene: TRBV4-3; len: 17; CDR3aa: CASSQVKGSSGANVLTF
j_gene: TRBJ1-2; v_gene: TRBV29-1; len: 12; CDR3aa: CSASAGYDGYTF
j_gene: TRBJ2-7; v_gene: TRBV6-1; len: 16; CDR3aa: CASSEAPYGGSYEQYF
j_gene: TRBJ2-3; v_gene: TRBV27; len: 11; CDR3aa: CASSTADTQYF
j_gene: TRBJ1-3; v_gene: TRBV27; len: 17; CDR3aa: CASSLVGPSYSGNTIYF
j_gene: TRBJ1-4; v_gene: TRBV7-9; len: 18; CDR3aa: CASSPHGRAFATNEKLFF
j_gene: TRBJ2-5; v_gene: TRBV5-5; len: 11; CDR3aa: CASSLSKTQYF
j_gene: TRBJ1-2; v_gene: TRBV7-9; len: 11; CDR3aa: CASSPDYGYTF
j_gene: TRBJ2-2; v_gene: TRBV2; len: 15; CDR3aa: CASSLNRLTTGELFF
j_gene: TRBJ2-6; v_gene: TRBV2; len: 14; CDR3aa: CASRGGTGANVLTF
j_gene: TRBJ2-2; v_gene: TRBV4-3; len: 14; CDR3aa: CASSHLVNTGELFF
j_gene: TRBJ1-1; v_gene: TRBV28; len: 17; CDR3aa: CASSFAGTGGIYTEAFF
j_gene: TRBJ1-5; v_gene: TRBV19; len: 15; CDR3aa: CASSTINQGNQPQHF
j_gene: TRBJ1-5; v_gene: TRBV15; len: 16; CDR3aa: CATSRGPEGGDQPQHF
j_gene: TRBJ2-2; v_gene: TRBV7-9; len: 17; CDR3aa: CASSLGGTSGNTGELFF
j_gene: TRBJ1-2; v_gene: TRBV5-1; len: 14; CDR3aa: CASSFNQGIYGYTF
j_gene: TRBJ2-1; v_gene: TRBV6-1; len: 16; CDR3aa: CASSGTGTQDNNEQFF
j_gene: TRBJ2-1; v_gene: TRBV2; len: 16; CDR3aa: CASRIRWGAGHNEQFF
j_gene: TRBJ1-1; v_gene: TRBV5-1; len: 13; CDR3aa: CASSLTEITEAFF
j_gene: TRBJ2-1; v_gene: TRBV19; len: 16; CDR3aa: CASTRRSGSSYNEQFF
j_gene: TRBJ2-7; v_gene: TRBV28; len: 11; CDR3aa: CAVAENYEQYF
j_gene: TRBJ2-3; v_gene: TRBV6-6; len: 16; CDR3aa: CASSSLWGPISDTQYF
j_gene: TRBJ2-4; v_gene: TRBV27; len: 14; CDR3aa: CASSLAGPENIQYF
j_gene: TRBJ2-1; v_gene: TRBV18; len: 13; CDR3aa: CASSPNNLNEQFF
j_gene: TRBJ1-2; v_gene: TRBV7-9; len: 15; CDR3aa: CASSPWGIANYGYTF
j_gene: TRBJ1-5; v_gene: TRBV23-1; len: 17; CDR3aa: CASSQSPETYSNQPQHF
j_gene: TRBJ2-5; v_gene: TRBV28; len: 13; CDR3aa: CASRVTGGETQYF
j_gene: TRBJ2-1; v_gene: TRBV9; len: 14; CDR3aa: CASSVAGVYNEQFF
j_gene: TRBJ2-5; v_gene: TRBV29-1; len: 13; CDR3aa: CSVERASQETQYF
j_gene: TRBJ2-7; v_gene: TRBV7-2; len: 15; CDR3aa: CASSLGSAGAFEQYF
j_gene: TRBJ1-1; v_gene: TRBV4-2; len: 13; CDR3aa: CASSQDPGGPAFF
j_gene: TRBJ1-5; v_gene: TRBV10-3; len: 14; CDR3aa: CAISQQGGDQPQHF
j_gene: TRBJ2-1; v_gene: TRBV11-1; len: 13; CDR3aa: CASAGARYNEQFF
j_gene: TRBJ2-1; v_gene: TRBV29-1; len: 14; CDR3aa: CSVEATQGLREQFF
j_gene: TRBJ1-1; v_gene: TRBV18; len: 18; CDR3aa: CASSPFEGLGGRNTEAFF
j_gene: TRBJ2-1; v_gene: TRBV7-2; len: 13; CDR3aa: CASRAGTYNEQFF
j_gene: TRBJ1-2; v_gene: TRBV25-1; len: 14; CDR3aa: CASSEDPRIYGYTF
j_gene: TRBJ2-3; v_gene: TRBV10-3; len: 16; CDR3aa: CAISPGWTGGSDTQYF